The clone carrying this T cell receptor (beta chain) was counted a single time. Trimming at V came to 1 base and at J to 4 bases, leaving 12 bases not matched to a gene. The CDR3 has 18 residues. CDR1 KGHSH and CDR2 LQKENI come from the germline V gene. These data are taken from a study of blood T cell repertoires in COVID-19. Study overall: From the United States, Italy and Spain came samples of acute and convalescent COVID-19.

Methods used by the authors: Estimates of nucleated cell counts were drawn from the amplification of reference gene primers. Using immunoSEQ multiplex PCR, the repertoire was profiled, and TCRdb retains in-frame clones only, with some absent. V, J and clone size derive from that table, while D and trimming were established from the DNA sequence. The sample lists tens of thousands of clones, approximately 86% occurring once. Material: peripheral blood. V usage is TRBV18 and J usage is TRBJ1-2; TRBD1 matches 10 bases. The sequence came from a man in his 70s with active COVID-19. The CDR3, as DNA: TGTGCCAGCTCACCACTCGGGGGACAGGGGAATTCTGCCTATGGCTACACCTTC. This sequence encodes CASSPLGGQGNSAYGYTF.